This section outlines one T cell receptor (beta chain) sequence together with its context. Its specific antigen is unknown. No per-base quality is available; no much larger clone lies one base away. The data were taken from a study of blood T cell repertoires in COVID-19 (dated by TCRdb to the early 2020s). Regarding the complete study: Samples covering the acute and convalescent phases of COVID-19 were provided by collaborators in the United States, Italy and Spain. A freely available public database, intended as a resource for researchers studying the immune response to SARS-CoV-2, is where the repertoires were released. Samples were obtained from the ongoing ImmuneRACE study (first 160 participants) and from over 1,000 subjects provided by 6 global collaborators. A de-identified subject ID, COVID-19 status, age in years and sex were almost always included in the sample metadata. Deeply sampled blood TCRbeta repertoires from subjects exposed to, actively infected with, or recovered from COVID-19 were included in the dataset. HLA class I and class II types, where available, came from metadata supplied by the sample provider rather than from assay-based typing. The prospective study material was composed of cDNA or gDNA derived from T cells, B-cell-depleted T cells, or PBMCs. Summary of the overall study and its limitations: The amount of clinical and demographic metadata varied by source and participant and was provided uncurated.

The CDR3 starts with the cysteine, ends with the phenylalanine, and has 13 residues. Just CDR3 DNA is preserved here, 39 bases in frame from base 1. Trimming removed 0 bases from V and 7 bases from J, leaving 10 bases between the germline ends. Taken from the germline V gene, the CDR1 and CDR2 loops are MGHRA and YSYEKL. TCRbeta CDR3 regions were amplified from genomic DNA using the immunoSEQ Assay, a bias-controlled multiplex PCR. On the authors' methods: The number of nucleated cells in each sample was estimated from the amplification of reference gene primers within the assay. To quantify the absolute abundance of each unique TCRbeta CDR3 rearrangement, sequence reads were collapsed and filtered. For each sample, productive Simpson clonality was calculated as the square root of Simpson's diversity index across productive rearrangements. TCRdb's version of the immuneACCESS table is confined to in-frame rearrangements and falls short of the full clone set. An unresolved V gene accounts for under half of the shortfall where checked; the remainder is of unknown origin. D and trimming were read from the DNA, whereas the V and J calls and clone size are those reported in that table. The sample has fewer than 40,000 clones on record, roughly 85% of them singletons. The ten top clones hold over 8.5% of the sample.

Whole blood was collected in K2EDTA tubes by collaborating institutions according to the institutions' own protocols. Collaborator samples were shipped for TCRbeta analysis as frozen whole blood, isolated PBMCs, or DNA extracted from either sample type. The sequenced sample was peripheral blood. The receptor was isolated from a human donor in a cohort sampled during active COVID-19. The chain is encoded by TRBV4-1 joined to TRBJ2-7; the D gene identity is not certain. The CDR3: CASSQEAGWEQYF. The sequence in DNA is TGCGCCAGCAGCCAAGAGGCAGGTTGGGAGCAGTACTTC.